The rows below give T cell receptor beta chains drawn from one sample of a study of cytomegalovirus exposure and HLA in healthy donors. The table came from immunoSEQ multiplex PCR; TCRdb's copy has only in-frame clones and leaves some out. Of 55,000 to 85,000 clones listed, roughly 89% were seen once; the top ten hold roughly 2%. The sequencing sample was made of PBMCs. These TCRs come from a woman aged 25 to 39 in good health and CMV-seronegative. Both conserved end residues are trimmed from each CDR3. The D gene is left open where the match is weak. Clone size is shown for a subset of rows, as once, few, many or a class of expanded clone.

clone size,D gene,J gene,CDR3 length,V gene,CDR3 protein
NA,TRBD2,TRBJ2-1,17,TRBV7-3,ASSLIGSHGLAPYNEQF
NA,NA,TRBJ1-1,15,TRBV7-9,ASSFPGHPNRDTEAF
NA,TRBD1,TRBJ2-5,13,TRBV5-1,ASSLGWGQQETQY
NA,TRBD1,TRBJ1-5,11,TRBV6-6,ASRGTGDQPQH
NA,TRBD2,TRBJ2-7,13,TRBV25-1,ASRSGTGGLYEQY
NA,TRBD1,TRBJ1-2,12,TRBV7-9,ASSATGGGYGYT
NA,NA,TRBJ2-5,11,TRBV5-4,ASSLRGAETQY
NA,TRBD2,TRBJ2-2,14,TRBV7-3,ASSSSGTSPAGELF
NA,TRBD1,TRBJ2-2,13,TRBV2,ASKQGTGSTGELF
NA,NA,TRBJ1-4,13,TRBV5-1,ASSLERRANEKLF
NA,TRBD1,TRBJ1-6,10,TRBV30,AYRDRDSPLH
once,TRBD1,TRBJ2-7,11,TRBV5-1,ASSPETGGKQY
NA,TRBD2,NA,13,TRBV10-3,AIRTRLAGAYEQY
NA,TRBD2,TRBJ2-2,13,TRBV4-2,ASSQDRAGPGELF
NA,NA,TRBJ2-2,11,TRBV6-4,ASSLSDTGELF
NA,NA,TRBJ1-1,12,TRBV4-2,ASRNRESNTEAF
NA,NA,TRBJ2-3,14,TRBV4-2,ASSQDGPGGTDTQY
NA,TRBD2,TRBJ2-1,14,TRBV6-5,ASSYSTSEQDNEQF
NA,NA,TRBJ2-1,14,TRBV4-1,ASSQALTAGSNEQF
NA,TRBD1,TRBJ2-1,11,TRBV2,VRKRTGDHEQF
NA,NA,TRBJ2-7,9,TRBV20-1,SASESDEQY
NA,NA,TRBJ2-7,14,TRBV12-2,ASRYKGLGQGDEQY
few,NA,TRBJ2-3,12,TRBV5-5,ASSLGGYTDTQY
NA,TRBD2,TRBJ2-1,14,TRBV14,ASSQFLAGGVNEQF
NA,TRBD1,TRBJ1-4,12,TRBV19,ASSAGTGIEKLF
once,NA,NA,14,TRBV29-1,SVEGMSYGSPYEQY
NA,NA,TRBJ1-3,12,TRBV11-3,ASSLRDSGNTIY
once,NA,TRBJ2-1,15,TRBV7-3,ASSSRRGMGYGNEQF
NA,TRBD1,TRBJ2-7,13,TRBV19,ASSGSRTGSYEQY
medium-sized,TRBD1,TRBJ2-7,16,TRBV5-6,ASSARDRGLPRPYEQY